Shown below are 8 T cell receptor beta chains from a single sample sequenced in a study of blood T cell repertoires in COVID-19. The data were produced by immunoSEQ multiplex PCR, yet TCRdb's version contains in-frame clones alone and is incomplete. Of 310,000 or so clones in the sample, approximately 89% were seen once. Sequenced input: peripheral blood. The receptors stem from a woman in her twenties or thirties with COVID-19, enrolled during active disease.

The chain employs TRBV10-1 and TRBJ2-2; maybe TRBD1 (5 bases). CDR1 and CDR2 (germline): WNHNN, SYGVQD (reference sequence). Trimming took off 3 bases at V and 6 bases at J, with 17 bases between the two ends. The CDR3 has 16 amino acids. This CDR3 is CASSDNEAGRSGELFF. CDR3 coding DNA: TGCGCCAGCAGTGATAACGAGGCAGGGCGTTCCGGGGAGCTGTTTTTT.

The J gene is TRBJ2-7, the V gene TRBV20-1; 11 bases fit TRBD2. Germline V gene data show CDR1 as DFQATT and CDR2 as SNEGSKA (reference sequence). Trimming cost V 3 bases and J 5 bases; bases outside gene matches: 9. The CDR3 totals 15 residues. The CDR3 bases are TGCAGTGCTAGTCCCTTAGCGGGAGGGGGCCACGAGCAGTACTTC. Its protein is CSASPLAGGGHEQYF.

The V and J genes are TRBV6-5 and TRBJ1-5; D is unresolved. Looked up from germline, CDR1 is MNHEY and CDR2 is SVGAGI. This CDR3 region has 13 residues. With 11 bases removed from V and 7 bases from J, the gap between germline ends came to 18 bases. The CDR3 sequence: CAVKRREDQPQHF. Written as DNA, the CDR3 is TGTGCCGTCAAGCGGCGGGAGGACCAGCCCCAGCATTTT.

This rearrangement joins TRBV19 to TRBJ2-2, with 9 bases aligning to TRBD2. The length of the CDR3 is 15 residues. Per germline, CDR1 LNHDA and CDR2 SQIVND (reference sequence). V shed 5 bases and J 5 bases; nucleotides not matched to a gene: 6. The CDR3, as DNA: TGTGCCAGTAGTTCCCCGGGACTAGCTACCGGGGAGCTGTTTTTT. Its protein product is CASSSPGLATGELFF.

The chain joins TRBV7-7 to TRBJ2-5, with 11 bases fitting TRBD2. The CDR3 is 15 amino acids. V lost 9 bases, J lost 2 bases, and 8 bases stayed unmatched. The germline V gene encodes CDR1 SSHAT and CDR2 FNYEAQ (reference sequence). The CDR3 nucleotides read TGTGCCAGTGGGCTAGCGGGAGGCATACAAGAGACCCAGTACTTC. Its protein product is CASGLAGGIQETQYF.

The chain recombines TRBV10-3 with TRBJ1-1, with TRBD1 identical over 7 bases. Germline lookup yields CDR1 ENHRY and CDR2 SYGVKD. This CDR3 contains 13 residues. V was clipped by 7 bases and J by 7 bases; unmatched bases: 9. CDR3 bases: TGTGCCATCAAAGACAGGGCGGACGGTGAAGCTTTCTTT. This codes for CAIKDRADGEAFF.

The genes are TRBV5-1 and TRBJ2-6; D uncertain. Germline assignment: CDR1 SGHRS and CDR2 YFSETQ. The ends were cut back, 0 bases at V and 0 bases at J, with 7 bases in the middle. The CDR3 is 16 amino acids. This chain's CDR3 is CASSLAGDSGANVLTF. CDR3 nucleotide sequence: TGCGCCAGCAGCTTGGCCGGAGACTCTGGGGCCAACGTCCTGACTTTC. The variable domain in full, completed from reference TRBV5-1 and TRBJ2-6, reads KAGVTQTPRYLIKTRGQQVTLSCSPISGHRSVSWYQQTPGQGLQFLFEYFSETQRNKGNFPGRFSGRQFSNSRSEMNVSTLELGDSALYLCASSLAGDSGANVLTFGAGSRLTVL.

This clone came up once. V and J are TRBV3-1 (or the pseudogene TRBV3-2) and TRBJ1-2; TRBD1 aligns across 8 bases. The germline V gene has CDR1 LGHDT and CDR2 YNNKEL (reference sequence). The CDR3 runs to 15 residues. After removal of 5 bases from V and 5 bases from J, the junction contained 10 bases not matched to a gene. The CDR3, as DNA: TGTGCCAGCAGCAAGGAGTACCGGACAGGGTATGGCTACACCTTC. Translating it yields CASSKEYRTGYGYTF.